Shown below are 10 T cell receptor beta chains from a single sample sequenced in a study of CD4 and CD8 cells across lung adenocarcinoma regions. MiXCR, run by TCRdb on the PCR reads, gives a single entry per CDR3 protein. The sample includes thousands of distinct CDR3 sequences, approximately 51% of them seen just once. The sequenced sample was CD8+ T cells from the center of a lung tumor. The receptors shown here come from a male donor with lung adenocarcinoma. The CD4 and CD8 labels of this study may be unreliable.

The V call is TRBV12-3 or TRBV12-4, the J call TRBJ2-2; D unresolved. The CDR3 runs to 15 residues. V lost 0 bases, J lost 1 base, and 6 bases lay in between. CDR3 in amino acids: CASSLAGRNTGELFF. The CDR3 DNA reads TGTGCCAGCAGTTTAGCGGGTAGGAACACCGGGGAGCTGTTTTTT.

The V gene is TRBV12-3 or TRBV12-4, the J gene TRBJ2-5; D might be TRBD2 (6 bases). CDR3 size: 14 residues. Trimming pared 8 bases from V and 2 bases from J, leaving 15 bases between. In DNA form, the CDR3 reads TGTGCCAGCGGATCGGGACTGCAACAAGAGACCCAGTACTTC. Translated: CASGSGLQQETQYF.

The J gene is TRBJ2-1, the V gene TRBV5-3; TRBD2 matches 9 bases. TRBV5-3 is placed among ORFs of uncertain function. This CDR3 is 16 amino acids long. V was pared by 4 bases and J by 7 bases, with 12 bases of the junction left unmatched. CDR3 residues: CARSVTLAGERNEQFF. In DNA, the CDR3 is TGTGCCAGAAGCGTCACTTTAGCGGGAGAAAGGAATGAGCAGTTCTTC.

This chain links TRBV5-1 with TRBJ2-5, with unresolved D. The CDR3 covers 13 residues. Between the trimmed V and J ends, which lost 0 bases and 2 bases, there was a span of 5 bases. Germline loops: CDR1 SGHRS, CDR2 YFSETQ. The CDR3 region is CASSLGIQETQYF. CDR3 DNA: TGCGCCAGCAGCTTGGGAATTCAAGAGACCCAGTACTTC.

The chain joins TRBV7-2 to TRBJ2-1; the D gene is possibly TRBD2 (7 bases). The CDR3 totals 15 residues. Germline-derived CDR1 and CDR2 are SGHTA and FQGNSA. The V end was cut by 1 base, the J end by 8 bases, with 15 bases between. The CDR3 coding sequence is TGTGCCAGCAGCTTAGGGAGGGGGAGGGCTCATGAGCAGTTCTTC. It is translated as CASSLGRGRAHEQFF.

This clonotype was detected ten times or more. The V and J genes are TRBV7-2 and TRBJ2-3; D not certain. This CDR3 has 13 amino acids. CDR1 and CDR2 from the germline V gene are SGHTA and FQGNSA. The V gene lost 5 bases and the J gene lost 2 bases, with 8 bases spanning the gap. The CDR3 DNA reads TGTGCCAGCAGCCCCTACCACACAGATACGCAGTATTTT. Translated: CASSPYHTDTQYF.

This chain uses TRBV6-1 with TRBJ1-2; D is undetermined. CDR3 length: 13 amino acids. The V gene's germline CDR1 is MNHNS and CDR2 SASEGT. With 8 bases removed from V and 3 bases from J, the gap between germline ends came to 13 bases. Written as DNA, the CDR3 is TGTGCCAGCTCGGGTAATACGCACTATGGCTACACCTTC. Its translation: CASSGNTHYGYTF.

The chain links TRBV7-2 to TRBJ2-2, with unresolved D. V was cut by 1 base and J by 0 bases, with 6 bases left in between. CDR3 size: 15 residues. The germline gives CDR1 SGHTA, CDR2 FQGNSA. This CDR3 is CASSLGPANTGELFF. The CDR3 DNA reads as TGTGCCAGCAGCTTAGGGCCAGCGAACACCGGGGAGCTGTTTTTT.

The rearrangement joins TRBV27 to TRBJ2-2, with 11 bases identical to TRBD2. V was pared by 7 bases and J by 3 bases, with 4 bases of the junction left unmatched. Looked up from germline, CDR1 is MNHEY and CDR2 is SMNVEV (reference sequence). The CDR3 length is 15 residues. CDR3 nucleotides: TGTGCCAGCATAGCGGGAGGGCCTGACACCGGGGAGCTGTTTTTT. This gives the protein CASIAGGPDTGELFF.

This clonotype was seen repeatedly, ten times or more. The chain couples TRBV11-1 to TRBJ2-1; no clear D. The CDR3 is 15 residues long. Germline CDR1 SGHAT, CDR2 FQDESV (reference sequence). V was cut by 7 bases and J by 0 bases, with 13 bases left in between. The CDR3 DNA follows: TGTGCCAGCACGCTGACTGTCAGCTCCTACAATGAGCAGTTCTTC. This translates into CASTLTVSSYNEQFF.